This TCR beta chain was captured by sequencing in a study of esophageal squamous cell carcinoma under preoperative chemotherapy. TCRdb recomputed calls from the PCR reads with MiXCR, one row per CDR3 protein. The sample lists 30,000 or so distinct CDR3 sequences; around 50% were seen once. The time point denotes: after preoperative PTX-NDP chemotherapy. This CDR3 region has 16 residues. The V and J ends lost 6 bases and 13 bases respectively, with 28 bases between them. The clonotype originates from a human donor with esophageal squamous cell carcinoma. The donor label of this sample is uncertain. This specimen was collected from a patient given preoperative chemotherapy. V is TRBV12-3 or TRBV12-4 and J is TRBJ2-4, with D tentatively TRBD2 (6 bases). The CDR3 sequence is CASSATGRGATNTQYF. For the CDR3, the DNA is TGTGCCAGCAGCGCCACGGGGCGGGGAGCCACAAACACGCAGTACTTC.